The next 11 T cell receptor beta chains were all read from a single sample in a study of human CD4 T cells and Enterobacteriaceae. Sorting took every CD4+ cell except CD45RA+CCR7+CD95- naive cells, reaching over 95% purity. Data came from immunoSEQ multiplex PCR; TCRdb stores just in-frame clones and leaves some out. The table includes roughly 28,000 clones, approximately 80% detected once. Sequences were obtained from memory CD4+ T cells from blood. These receptors all stem from a human donor in good health.

V gene TRBV6-4 combines with J gene TRBJ1-1; D is perhaps TRBD1 (6 bases). CDR3 size: 14 residues. The germline V gene has CDR1 MRHNA and CDR2 SNTAGT. V lost 6 bases, J lost 3 bases, and 14 bases lay in between. CDR3 nucleotides: TGTGCCAGCAGGGACAGCTCAAGGGACACTGAAGCTTTCTTT. Encoded protein: CASRDSSRDTEAFF.

The chain links TRBV28 to TRBJ2-7; D may be TRBD2 (7 bases). Looked up from germline, CDR1 is MDHEN and CDR2 is SYDVKM. The CDR3 covers 13 residues. V shed 6 bases and J shed 4 bases, with 13 bases lying between them. The CDR3 nucleotides are TGTGCCAGCAGACAAGGGGGGGCATACGAGCAGTACTTC. The encoded protein is CASRQGGAYEQYF.

The genes are TRBV10-3 and TRBJ1-4; no reliable D call. The germline V gene encodes CDR1 ENHRY and CDR2 SYGVKD. Trimming stripped 10 bases from V and 5 bases from J, with 11 bases between. The CDR3 is 12 residues long. CDR3 sequence reads: CATNGVNEKLFF. Here the CDR3 DNA reads TGTGCCACGAACGGGGTAAATGAAAAACTGTTTTTT.

V gene TRBV5-1 combines with J gene TRBJ2-7, with D perhaps matching TRBD1 or TRBD2 (5 bases each). Germline CDR1 and CDR2: SGHRS and YFSETQ. V was clipped by 5 bases and J by 6 bases, with 21 bases between them. The CDR3 spans 15 residues. The CDR3, as DNA: TGCGCCAGCAGGCCAGAGGCAGGGTCCGGGGTCGAGCAGTACTTC. Translated, it gives CASRPEAGSGVEQYF.

The chain joins TRBV6-4 to TRBJ1-3; the D is unclear. Germline values: CDR1 MRHNA, CDR2 SNTAGT. There are 17 residues in the CDR3. V dropped 0 bases and J dropped 0 bases, with 12 bases sitting between them. CDR3 nucleotides: TGTGCCAGCAGTGACTCGTCTCGTGGACGCTCTGGAAACACCATATATTTT. Translated, it gives CASSDSSRGRSGNTIYF.

The rearrangement links TRBV27 to TRBJ2-3; D may be TRBD1 (5 bases). The germline V gene has CDR1 MNHEY and CDR2 SMNVEV (reference sequence). CDR3 size: 15 residues. Trimming stripped 1 base from V and 4 bases from J, with 12 bases between. CDR3 DNA: TGTGCCAGCAGTTTATTAGTCCAGGGCCCAGATACGCAGTATTTT. Its protein product is CASSLLVQGPDTQYF.

The rearrangement uses TRBV30 and TRBJ1-5; no definite D call. V dropped 6 bases and J dropped 2 bases, with 11 bases sitting between them. Per germline, CDR1 GTSNPN and CDR2 SVGIG (reference sequence). The CDR3 loop spans 13 amino acids. The CDR3 bases are TGTGCCTGCGCCCACGGAGGCAATCAGCCCCAGCATTTT. Translation gives CACAHGGNQPQHF.

The V call is TRBV19, the J call TRBJ2-7; TRBD1 matches 7 bases. From germline, CDR1 is LNHDA and CDR2 SQIVND (reference sequence). This CDR3 comprises 15 residues. Losses at the gene ends were 7 bases for V and 7 bases for J; bases not matched to a gene: 16. The CDR3 region has the DNA TGTGCCAGTACCAACGACAGGGCCTCAGGGGGTGAGCAGTACTTC. Its translation: CASTNDRASGGEQYF. The entire variable domain, with the rest obtained from reference TRBV19 and TRBJ2-7, is as follows: DGGITQSPKYLFRKEGQNVTLSCEQNLNHDAMYWYRQDPGQGLRLIYYSQIVNDFQKGDIAEGYSVSREKKESFPLTVTSAQKNPTAFYLCASTNDRASGGEQYFGPGTRLTVT.

The CDR3 protein is CASIPGQGIGELFF. The CDR3 DNA reads TGCGCCAGCATCCCGGGACAGGGGATCGGGGAGCTGTTTTTT. The chain recombines TRBV5-1 with TRBJ2-2; 10 bases map to TRBD1. The length of the CDR3 is 14 residues. V shed 6 bases and J 7 bases; nucleotides not matched to a gene: 6. CDR1 and CDR2 (germline): SGHRS, YFSETQ.

The chain combines TRBV11-3 with TRBJ2-1; D not resolved. V lost 5 bases to trimming and J lost 1 base, with 9 bases between them. Per the germline V gene, CDR1 is SGHNT and CDR2 is YENEEA. This CDR3 is 14 amino acids long. This CDR3 reads CASSPYESYNEQFF. CDR3 bases: TGTGCCAGCAGCCCCTACGAGTCCTACAATGAGCAGTTCTTC.

The genes are TRBV6-1 and TRBJ1-3; D is unresolved. The ends were cut back, 2 bases at V and 2 bases at J, with 7 bases in the middle. CDR1 is MNHNS and CDR2 is SASEGT in the germline V gene. The CDR3 has 14 residues. The CDR3 DNA is TGTGCCAGCAGTGAACACTACACTGGAAACACCATATATTTT. It codes for CASSEHYTGNTIYF.